The 28 T cell receptor beta chains below come from one sample, sequenced in a study of blood T cells in healthy people across ages. PCR was performed a second time for about 7 to 11 cycles using a sample-barcoded 5' primer and a J-beta primer mix. One entry per CDR3 protein results from TCRdb running MiXCR on the 5' RACE reads. The sample lists hundreds of thousands of distinct CDR3 sequences, 45% to 50% occurring once. Sequences were obtained from blood. The source of these receptors is a woman aged 55-70 years in good health.

There are a few counts of this clonotype. The chain couples TRBV7-3 to TRBJ2-1; 9 positions match TRBD2. V dropped 5 bases and J dropped 8; count of bases not matched to a gene: 10. The CDR3 is 15 amino acids. The germline CDR1 and CDR2 sequences are SGHTA and FQGTGA. CDR3 sequence (DNA): TGTGCCAGCAGCCCGCTTGGGACTAGCATCTATGAGCAGTTCTTC. Its translation: CASSPLGTSIYEQFF.

V gene TRBV10-3 combines with J gene TRBJ2-7, with D maybe TRBD2 (6 bases). Germline assignment: CDR1 ENHRY and CDR2 SYGVKD. CDR3 size: 12 residues. V was cut by 8 bases and J by 7 bases, with 15 bases left in between. The CDR3 DNA follows: TGTGCCATCGCGGAGGGTTCGGGTGAGCAGTACTTC. Protein sequence: CAIAEGSGEQYF.

In this sample, this clonotype turned up a few times. J is TRBJ2-7 and V is TRBV7-2; D unresolved. The V end lost 5 bases, the J end lost 6 bases, and 14 bases lay between the germline ends. The CDR3 sequence is 13 residues long. CDR1 and CDR2 from the germline V gene are SGHTA and FQGNSA. The CDR3 DNA reads TGTGCCAGCAGCCAAATCGGTGTGACCGAGCAGTACTTC. It encodes CASSQIGVTEQYF.

This clonotype was seen ten or more times. V usage is TRBV7-2 and J usage is TRBJ2-7, with D tentatively TRBD2 (6 bases). CDR1 is SGHTA and CDR2 is FQGNSA in the germline V gene. The CDR3 is made up of 14 amino acids. Trimming took off 3 bases at V and 1 base at J, with 10 bases between the two ends. As DNA, the CDR3 is TGTGCCAGCAGCTTGGGGCGGGATTCCTACGAGCAGTACTTC. Its protein product is CASSLGRDSYEQYF.

This clonotype occurred a few times. V usage is TRBV6-6 and J usage is TRBJ1-2; 8 positions match TRBD1. This CDR3 has 14 amino acids. V gave up 6 bases and J gave up 8 bases; unmatched junction bases: 11. Germline-derived CDR1 and CDR2 are MNHNY and SVGAGI (reference sequence). CDR3 residues: CASRLQGAGWGYTF. The DNA of the CDR3 is TGTGCCAGCAGACTCCAGGGGGCCGGTTGGGGCTACACCTTC.

The gene calls are TRBV20-1 and TRBJ2-5, with 8 positions matching TRBD2. This CDR3 contains 17 residues. V was pared by 2 bases and J by 4 bases, with 15 bases of the junction left unmatched. Germline CDR1 is DFQATT and CDR2 is SNEGSKA (reference sequence). The CDR3 reads CSARSRAGGRRGETQYF. The CDR3 DNA reads TGCAGTGCTAGATCCAGGGCTGGCGGGAGGAGGGGAGAGACCCAGTACTTC.

In its sample, this clonotype was seen a few times. The chain joins TRBV28 to TRBJ2-7, with 12 bases lining up with TRBD1. The CDR3 contains 15 residues. Germline CDR1 is MDHEN and CDR2 is SYDVKM. The J segment lost 4 bases and the V segment lost 5 bases, leaving 6 bases of the junction unmatched. The chain's CDR3 is CASSPQGQGAYEQYF. CDR3 coding DNA: TGTGCCAGCAGTCCCCAGGGACAGGGGGCTTACGAGCAGTACTTC. Full variable domain (remainder filled in from reference TRBV28 and TRBJ2-7): DVKVTQSSRYLVKRTGEKVFLECVQDMDHENMFWYRQDPGLGLRLIYFSYDVKMKEKGDIPEGYSVSREKKERFSLILESASTNQTSMYLCASSPQGQGAYEQYFGPGTRLTVT.

The chain joins TRBV20-1 to TRBJ2-7; 11 nucleotides align to TRBD2. The trim removed 4 bases at V and 2 bases at J, leaving 4 bases unmatched. There are 14 residues in the CDR3. Germline V gene sequence: CDR1 DFQATT, CDR2 SNEGSKA (reference sequence). CDR3 sequence reads: CSATRLAGTYEQYF. The CDR3 DNA reads TGCAGTGCTACCCGACTAGCGGGGACCTACGAGCAGTACTTC.

The V call is TRBV5-1, the J call TRBJ2-7, with 9 bases matching TRBD1. Looked up from germline, CDR1 is SGHRS and CDR2 is YFSETQ. The junction had 4 bases not matched to a gene; V was cut back by 0 bases and J by 3 bases. CDR3 size: 15 residues. The CDR3 is CASSLVGTGFYEQYF. CDR3 sequence (DNA): TGCGCCAGCAGCTTGGTAGGGACAGGGTTCTACGAGCAGTACTTC.

This chain uses TRBV29-1 with TRBJ2-1, with TRBD2 identical over 10 bases. Trimming took 1 base from V and 7 from J; bases not matched to a gene: 7. The length of the CDR3 is 15 residues. The germline gives CDR1 SQVTM, CDR2 ANQGSEA. The CDR3 sequence: CSVEGASGSRNEQFF. CDR3 in DNA: TGCAGCGTTGAAGGCGCTAGCGGGAGCCGTAATGAGCAGTTCTTC.

The count of this clonotype is one. This sequence joins TRBV10-3 and TRBJ1-2; unclear D gene. CDR3 length: 14 amino acids. Trimming removed 8 bases from V and 1 base from J, with 14 bases in between. CDR1 is ENHRY, CDR2 SYGVKD, per germline. The CDR3 DNA reads as TGTGCCATCGGTGGTCGGCAGAATAACTATGGCTACACCTTC. It yields the protein CAIGGRQNNYGYTF.

The chain combines TRBV29-1 with TRBJ2-6; D is possibly TRBD2 (6 bases). V lost 0 bases, J lost 1 base, and 13 bases lay in between. Germline-derived CDR1 and CDR2 are SQVTM and ANQGSEA. There are 17 residues in the CDR3. This CDR3 reads CSVEDRRGASGANVLTF. CDR3 nucleotides: TGCAGCGTTGAAGATAGGAGGGGCGCATCTGGGGCCAACGTCCTGACTTTC.

This clonotype was picked up a small number of times. The chain has TRBV7-2 and TRBJ1-2; 9 bases are a match to TRBD1. This CDR3 comprises 14 residues. Looked up from germline, CDR1 is SGHTA and CDR2 is FQGNSA. After removal of 5 bases from V and 8 bases from J, the junction contained 9 bases not matched to a gene. CDR3 protein: CASSASGTGFGYTF. The CDR3 bases are TGTGCCAGCAGCGCCTCCGGGACAGGGTTCGGCTACACCTTC.

This clonotype was found a few times. Possible read error: a much larger clone is one base away. The chain recombines TRBV7-3 with TRBJ2-1; the D call may be TRBD1 or TRBD2 (6 bases each). The J call may be faulty, since TRBJ2-7 better matches the DNA end. The CDR3 consists of 14 residues. Germline CDR1 reads SGHTA; CDR2 reads FQGTGA. CDR3 sequence: CASSLFWGDNEQYF. CDR3 DNA sequence: TGTGCCAGCAGCTTATTTTGGGGGGACAATGAGCAGTACTTC.

This rearrangement joins TRBV20-1 to TRBJ1-2; D is perhaps TRBD1 (5 bases). Deletions cut 6 bases from V and 6 bases from J, with 14 bases between. The germline CDR1 and CDR2 sequences are DFQATT and SNEGSKA (reference sequence). This CDR3 region has 12 residues. CDR3 region: CSAPGQAHGYTF. As DNA, the CDR3 is TGCAGTGCCCCGGGGCAGGCCCATGGCTACACCTTC.

The CDR3 loop is CASSQGQGATQYF. The DNA for the CDR3 is TGCGCCAGCAGCCAGGGACAGGGGGCGACCCAGTACTTC. The chain has TRBV4-3 and TRBJ2-5; 12 nucleotides align to TRBD1. The CDR3 runs 13 residues. CDR1 is LGHNA and CDR2 is YSLEER in the germline V gene. V shed 3 bases and J 7 bases; nucleotides not matched to a gene: 0.

V and J are TRBV7-3 and TRBJ2-3; D not certain. The length of the CDR3 is 14 residues. Trimming took 5 bases from V and 2 from J, leaving 11 bases between them. The germline V gene has CDR1 SGHTA and CDR2 FQGTGA. DNA for the CDR3: TGTGCCAGCAGCCCCCGTTTTAACACAGATACGCAGTATTTT. Its protein is CASSPRFNTDTQYF.

V and J are TRBV7-2 and TRBJ2-4; D unclear. CDR1 and CDR2 from the germline V gene are SGHTA and FQGNSA. The V end lost 1 base, the J end lost 13 bases, and 11 bases lay between the germline ends. This CDR3 region has 12 residues. Here the CDR3 reads CASSLEVQAQYF. The CDR3 DNA is TGTGCCAGCAGCTTAGAGGTGCAGGCCCAGTACTTC.

This rearrangement joins TRBV7-2 to TRBJ2-6, with a tentative D call TRBD1 (5 bases). In germline, CDR1 is SGHTA, CDR2 FQGNSA. The V end was cut by 4 bases, the J end by 0 bases, with 7 bases between. This CDR3 is built from 15 residues. CDR3 sequence reads: CASSSGPSGANVLTF. The DNA of the CDR3 is TGTGCCAGCAGCTCAGGGCCCTCTGGGGCCAACGTCCTGACTTTC.

The chain is built from TRBV6-2 or TRBV6-3 and TRBJ1-4, with D possibly being TRBD1 (5 bases). CDR1 is MNHEY and CDR2 is SVGEGT in the germline V gene. V shed 7 bases and J shed 6 bases, with 15 bases lying between them. The CDR3 is 14 amino acids. The CDR3 nucleotides are TGTGCCAGCACGCGAGCGGGACTGCATGAAAAACTGTTTTTT. Translation: CASTRAGLHEKLFF.

The chain combines TRBV7-7 with TRBJ2-7; 7 nucleotides agree with TRBD1. Germline V gene lookup returns CDR1 SSHAT and CDR2 FNYEAQ (reference sequence). This CDR3 spans 15 amino acids. Losses at the gene ends were 0 bases for V and 0 bases for J; bases not matched to a gene: 2. CDR3 in DNA: TGTGCCAGCAGCTTAGCCCGGGACAGCTCCTACGAGCAGTACTTC. Encoded protein: CASSLARDSSYEQYF. Drawing the rest from reference TRBV7-7 and TRBJ2-7, the complete variable domain is GAGVSQSPRYKVTKRGQDVTLRCDPISSHATLYWYQQALGQGPEFLTYFNYEAQPDKSGLPSDRFSAERPEGSISTLTIQRTEQRDSAMYRCASSLARDSSYEQYFGPGTRLTVT.

The rearrangement uses TRBV5-1 and TRBJ2-1; 9 nucleotides agree with TRBD1. Trimming cost V 5 bases and J 8 bases; bases outside gene matches: 8. CDR3 size: 14 residues. Germline CDR1 SGHRS, CDR2 YFSETQ. The CDR3 protein is CASRTGTGSDEQFF. In DNA form, the CDR3 reads TGCGCCAGCAGGACCGGGACAGGGTCTGATGAGCAGTTCTTC. Full variable domain (rest looked up from reference TRBV5-1 and TRBJ2-1): KAGVTQTPRYLIKTRGQQVTLSCSPISGHRSVSWYQQTPGQGLQFLFEYFSETQRNKGNFPGRFSGRQFSNSRSEMNVSTLELGDSALYLCASRTGTGSDEQFFGPGTRLTVL.

This clonotype was observed once. The chain has TRBV10-3 and TRBJ2-3, with 9 bases lining up with TRBD1. The junction had 6 bases not matched to a gene; V was cut back by 3 bases and J by 2 bases. The CDR3 has 16 residues. Germline V CDR1 and CDR2: ENHRY, SYGVKD. For the CDR3, the DNA is TGTGCCATCAGTGATCCCGGGACAGGGTTCACAGATACGCAGTATTTT. It encodes CAISDPGTGFTDTQYF.

This chain links TRBV12-3 or TRBV12-4 with TRBJ2-5; TRBD2 might be the D (6 bases). CDR3 length equals 15 residues. The V end was cut by 7 bases, the J end by 11 bases, with 26 bases between. CDR3 DNA: TGTGCCAGCATGAGGAGGGGCTCCGGAACCAATGAGCAGTACTTC. Translating it yields CASMRRGSGTNEQYF.

Details on this clonotype: A single base separates this from a much larger clone, so it may be a read error. The rearrangement links TRBV3-1 to TRBJ2-6; tentatively, D is TRBD1 (5 bases). Trimming removed 4 bases at V and 1 base at J, with 8 bases between. In germline, CDR1 is LGHDT, CDR2 YNNKEL (reference sequence). CDR3 length: 15 amino acids. The CDR3, as DNA: TGTGCCAGCAGCCTGCGACAGTCTGGGGCCAACGTCCTGACTTTC. It encodes CASSLRQSGANVLTF.

The CDR3 here is CASSLAEQVSGYTF. As DNA, the CDR3 is TGTGCCAGCAGTCTAGCCGAACAGGTTTCGGGCTACACCTTC. J is TRBJ1-2 and V is TRBV6-6; D may be TRBD1 (5 bases). Trimming took off 5 bases at V and 8 bases at J, with 18 bases between the two ends. The germline V gene encodes CDR1 MNHNY and CDR2 SVGAGI (reference sequence). The CDR3 is made up of 14 amino acids.

The rearrangement joins TRBV14 to TRBJ2-1, with D possibly being TRBD1 (6 bases). Germline values: CDR1 SGHDN, CDR2 FVKESK. This CDR3 has 16 amino acids. V was pared by 3 bases and J by 3 bases, with 15 bases between. CDR3 DNA sequence: TGTGCCAGCAGCCACCATCGACAGGCCCACTACAATGAGCAGTTCTTC. It codes for CASSHHRQAHYNEQFF. Full variable domain (rest looked up from reference TRBV14 and TRBJ2-1): EAGVTQFPSHSVIEKGQTVTLRCDPISGHDNLYWYRRVMGKEIKFLLHFVKESKQDESGMPNNRFLAERTGGTYSTLKVQPAELEDSGVYFCASSHHRQAHYNEQFFGPGTRLTVL.

The chain combines TRBV7-7 with TRBJ2-5, with 7 bases identical to TRBD1. The CDR3 loop spans 15 amino acids. The V gene's germline CDR1 is SSHAT and CDR2 FNYEAQ (reference sequence). The CDR3 here is CANSQFPQGQETQYF. In nucleotides, the CDR3 is TGTGCTAACAGCCAATTTCCACAGGGGCAAGAGACCCAGTACTTC.